These 22 T cell receptor beta chains were all obtained from the same sample, sequenced in a study of Ad26.COV2.S vaccination and SARS-CoV-2 variants. Some clones are missing from TCRdb's copy, which holds only in-frame ones; the method was immunoSEQ multiplex PCR. The sample yields 350,000 to 450,000 clones, 92% seen once. Source: peripheral blood, taken after recovery from COVID-19. All receptors derive from a human donor who had recovered from COVID-19.

This chain links TRBV7-9 with TRBJ1-2; D is possibly TRBD1 (5 bases). Trimming shortened V by 1 base and J by 6 bases, and 15 bases separated the two germline ends. Germline V gene lookup returns CDR1 SEHNR and CDR2 FQNEAQ (reference sequence). The CDR3 runs to 15 residues. DNA for the CDR3: TGTGCCAGCAGCTTAGAGCAGGGTCGGGTTCATGGCTACACCTTC. Its protein is CASSLEQGRVHGYTF.

The V call is TRBV7-2, the J call TRBJ2-7; perhaps TRBD1 as D (6 bases). Per the germline V gene, CDR1 is SGHTA and CDR2 is FQGNSA. The V end lost 1 base, the J end lost 2 bases, and 9 bases lay between the germline ends. The CDR3 runs to 14 residues. The CDR3 DNA sequence: TGTGCCAGCAGCTTAGATGGGGGCCCCTACGAGCAGTACTTC. This translates into CASSLDGGPYEQYF.

This clone was observed once. The chain couples TRBV18 to TRBJ2-5; 12 positions match TRBD1. Germline values: CDR1 KGHSH, CDR2 LQKENI. Germline trimming cut 5 bases from V and 5 bases from J; bases unmatched to any gene: 6. This CDR3 contains 15 residues. The CDR3 sequence: CASSSGTGGRETQYF. CDR3 sequence (DNA): TGTGCCAGCTCATCCGGGACAGGGGGCAGGGAGACCCAGTACTTC.

The chain is built from TRBV4-2 and TRBJ1-2, with 7 nucleotides matching TRBD1. J lost 6 bases, V lost 2 bases, and 15 bases had no gene match. CDR3 length: 17 residues. Germline V CDR1 and CDR2: LGHNA, YNFKEQ. CDR3 nucleotide sequence: TGTGCCAGCAGCCAAAAAGGAGCCCTTCAGGGGGTTAATGGCTACACCTTC. Amino acid sequence: CASSQKGALQGVNGYTF.

The CDR3 bases are TGTGCTAGTGGTTTGGAGGCACCCTGGGGCTACGAGCAGTACTTC. Amino acids: CASGLEAPWGYEQYF. The J gene is TRBJ2-7, the V gene TRBV12-5; D is undetermined. Trimming stripped 1 base from V and 3 bases from J, with 13 bases between. There are 15 residues in the CDR3. CDR1 is LGHNT and CDR2 is FRNRAP in the germline V gene.

The chain combines TRBV29-1 with TRBJ1-2, with TRBD1 as a possible D gene (5 bases). The V and J ends lost 7 bases and 0 bases respectively, with 21 bases between them. Germline CDR1 is SQVTM and CDR2 is ANQGSEA. This CDR3 is built from 16 residues. The CDR3 sequence is CSARAPGGRANYGYTF. For the CDR3, the DNA is TGCAGCGCCCGAGCCCCCGGGGGGAGAGCTAACTATGGCTACACCTTC.

The chain has TRBV5-4 and TRBJ2-4; no definite D call. The V gene lost 1 base and the J gene lost 8 bases, with 10 bases spanning the gap. Per the germline V gene, CDR1 is SGHNT and CDR2 is YYREEE (reference sequence). The CDR3 consists of 13 residues. The chain's CDR3 is CASSLKDSHIQYF. CDR3 DNA: TGTGCCAGCAGCTTGAAAGATAGTCACATTCAGTACTTC.

The chain links TRBV5-8 to TRBJ1-5; no definite D call. CDR3 length equals 13 residues. V dropped 4 bases and J dropped 0 bases, with 5 bases sitting between them. Germline V gives CDR1 SGHTS, CDR2 YDEGEE. CDR3 bases: TGTGCCAGCAGCCGGACTAGCAATCAGCCCCAGCATTTT. Translated: CASSRTSNQPQHF.

DNA of the CDR3: TGTGCCAGTAGCGTATGGGACTCTAATGAAAAACTGTTTTTT. It codes for CASSVWDSNEKLFF. This chain joins TRBV19 and TRBJ1-4; D may be TRBD1 (5 bases). The length of the CDR3 is 14 residues. Germline V gives CDR1 LNHDA, CDR2 SQIVND (reference sequence). The V and J ends lost 6 bases and 3 bases respectively, with 11 bases between them.

CDR3 DNA: TGTGCCAGCAGCGCACAGGGTTCCACAGATACGCAGTATTTT. Translation gives CASSAQGSTDTQYF. The chain joins TRBV7-2 to TRBJ2-3; D perhaps matches TRBD1 (6 bases). The CDR3 runs 14 residues. The V end was cut by 5 bases, the J end by 2 bases, with 11 bases between. Germline lookup yields CDR1 SGHTA and CDR2 FQGNSA.

In its sample, this clone was seen once. The genes are TRBV2 and TRBJ2-7; TRBD1 is a possible D gene (6 bases). Germline CDR1 reads SNHLY; CDR2 reads FYNNEI. CDR3 length: 14 residues. Trimming took 8 bases from V and 0 from J, leaving 14 bases between them. The CDR3 loop reads CASRRTARSYEQYF. The CDR3 DNA reads as TGTGCCAGCCGTCGGACAGCGCGCTCCTACGAGCAGTACTTC.

V is TRBV10-2 and J is TRBJ2-7; D is unclear. From germline, CDR1 is WSHSY and CDR2 SAAADI. The CDR3 sequence is 14 residues long. Trimming pared 0 bases from V and 6 bases from J, leaving 12 bases between. The CDR3 loop is CASSESSRAGEQYF. CDR3 nucleotide sequence: TGCGCCAGCAGTGAGTCGAGTCGGGCCGGCGAGCAGTACTTC.

This chain joins TRBV10-3 and TRBJ1-1; 8 bases are shared with TRBD1. This CDR3 comprises 13 residues. The ends lost 10 bases at V and 4 bases at J; junction bases unmatched: 8. Germline CDR1 ENHRY, CDR2 SYGVKD. The CDR3 region is CATQGAYGTEAFF. The CDR3 region has the DNA TGTGCCACCCAGGGGGCTTACGGCACTGAAGCTTTCTTT.

The chain combines TRBV10-2 with TRBJ1-5; 7 bases map to TRBD1. After removal of 8 bases from V and 4 bases from J, the junction contained 2 bases not matched to a gene. The germline V gene has CDR1 WSHSY and CDR2 SAAADI. CDR3 size: 12 residues. CDR3 DNA: TGCGCCAGCGGGACAGTTAATCAGCCCCAGCATTTT. Translation gives CASGTVNQPQHF.

Regarding this clone: This sample includes further DNA sequences coding for the same CDR3. The chain carries TRBV3-1 (or the pseudogene TRBV3-2) and TRBJ2-7, with a possible D match to TRBD1 (5 bases). Per germline, CDR1 LGHDT and CDR2 YNNKEL (reference sequence). Trimming removed 0 bases at V and 4 bases at J, with 7 bases between. The CDR3 totals 13 residues. The CDR3 loop is CASSQEGVYEQYF. DNA for the CDR3: TGTGCCAGCAGCCAAGAAGGGGTTTACGAGCAGTACTTC.

This clone appeared a single time. The gene calls are TRBV19 and TRBJ1-5; D is unclear. Trimming shortened V by 4 bases and J by 0 bases, and 13 bases separated the two germline ends. The germline V gene has CDR1 LNHDA and CDR2 SQIVND (reference sequence). The CDR3 has 16 amino acids. DNA for the CDR3: TGTGCCAGTAGTACTCTGGACCTTGATAGCAATCAGCCCCAGCATTTT. Translating gives CASSTLDLDSNQPQHF.

The V gene is TRBV7-9, the J gene TRBJ2-1; 13 bases match TRBD2. This CDR3 region has 15 residues. CDR1 is SEHNR, CDR2 FQNEAQ, per germline (reference sequence). V dropped 3 bases and J dropped 5; count of bases not matched to a gene: 1. The CDR3 reads CASSLTSGGHNEQFF. DNA of the CDR3: TGTGCCAGCAGCTTGACTAGCGGGGGGCACAATGAGCAGTTCTTC.

The gene calls are TRBV5-4 and TRBJ1-2; 9 bases line up with TRBD1. Germline-derived CDR1 and CDR2 are SGHNT and YYREEE (reference sequence). The junction had 12 bases not matched to a gene; V was cut back by 6 bases and J by 6 bases. CDR3 length: 15 amino acids. CDR3 nucleotide sequence: TGTGCCAGCACCCGCCCACAGGGGGCGCCTCATGGCTACACCTTC. This sequence encodes CASTRPQGAPHGYTF.

This clone was seen just once. This rearrangement joins TRBV2 to TRBJ2-1; 10 bases fit TRBD1. The length of the CDR3 is 13 residues. The germline V gene encodes CDR1 SNHLY and CDR2 FYNNEI. The V and J ends lost 7 bases and 7 bases, in that order; junction bases with no gene match: 4. CDR3 sequence (DNA): TGTGCCAGCAAATGGGACAGGGGTAATGAGCAGTTCTTC. Protein: CASKWDRGNEQFF.

The CDR3 DNA follows: TGTGCCAGCAGCTTAGTAGGGACAGACGAAGCTTTCTTT. It is translated as CASSLVGTDEAFF. The chain joins TRBV7-2 to TRBJ1-1, with 7 nucleotides matching TRBD1. V lost 1 base, J lost 8 bases, and 4 bases stayed unmatched. The CDR3 is made up of 13 amino acids. Germline V gene sequence: CDR1 SGHTA, CDR2 FQGNSA. Full variable domain (outside the CDR3, taken from reference TRBV7-2 and TRBJ1-1): GAGVSQSPSNKVTEKGKDVELRCDPISGHTALYWYRQSLGQGLEFLIYFQGNSAPDKSGLPSDRFSAERTGGSVSTLTIQRTQQEDSAVYLCASSLVGTDEAFFGQGTRLTVV.

The chain is built from TRBV7-2 and TRBJ1-1; D may be TRBD1 (5 bases). The germline V gene has CDR1 SGHTA and CDR2 FQGNSA. V dropped 5 bases and J dropped 8 bases, with 18 bases sitting between them. The CDR3 runs to 14 residues. CDR3 sequence reads: CASSPLEGVREAFF. The CDR3 DNA reads as TGTGCCAGCAGCCCACTGGAAGGGGTGAGGGAAGCTTTCTTT. The full variable domain, rest sourced from reference TRBV7-2 and TRBJ1-1, is GAGVSQSPSNKVTEKGKDVELRCDPISGHTALYWYRQSLGQGLEFLIYFQGNSAPDKSGLPSDRFSAERTGGSVSTLTIQRTQQEDSAVYLCASSPLEGVREAFFGQGTRLTVV.

V and J are TRBV6-5 and TRBJ2-5, with D maybe TRBD2 (5 bases). Germline CDR1 MNHEY, CDR2 SVGAGI. The CDR3 consists of 13 residues. Trimming took off 5 bases at V and 5 bases at J, with 12 bases between the two ends. This CDR3 reads CASSRTSGETQYF. CDR3 nucleotides: TGTGCCAGCAGTAGAACCTCGGGGGAGACCCAGTACTTC.